Listed below are T cell receptor beta chains from one sample, sequenced in a study of T cells in Graves' hyperthyroidism and ophthalmopathy. Using its own MiXCR run on the multiplex PCR reads, TCRdb lists one record per CDR3 protein. The sample consists of about 640,000 distinct CDR3 sequences, around 20% of them appearing once. Sequencing used blood. These receptors all come from a man aged 25-45 years with Graves' ophthalmopathy. Both conserved end residues are part of each CDR3. A D gene is named only where the DNA matches it firmly. Clone size is not always given. Where it is, it says once, few, many or a class for expanded clones.

DNA: TGTGCCAGCAGTTACAGGGATAATTCACCCCTCCACTTT; CDR3: CASSYRDNSPLHF; J: TRBJ1-6; D: .; size: many; V: TRBV6-2/TRBV6-3
DNA: TGCGCCAGCCGGAACGATAATGAACAGTACTTC; CDR3: CASRNDNEQYF; J: TRBJ2-7; D: .; size: .; V: TRBV5-1
DNA: TGTGCCAGCGAGGAGGGCAGCTCCTACAATGAGCAGTTCTTC; CDR3: CASEEGSSYNEQFF; J: TRBJ2-1; D: .; size: few; V: TRBV6-2/TRBV6-3
DNA: TGCGCCAGCAGCTTGGTAGGACAGGCCACTGATGAGCAGTTCTTC; CDR3: CASSLVGQATDEQFF; J: TRBJ2-1; D: TRBD1; size: many; V: TRBV5-1
DNA: TGTGCCAGCAGCGCCCAAGGCGGGAGGGGCACAGATACGCAGTATTTT; CDR3: CASSAQGGRGTDTQYF; J: TRBJ2-3; D: TRBD2; size: once; V: TRBV9
DNA: TGTGCCAGCAGTTTAAGGACAGCCATTAATCAGCCCCAGCATTTT; CDR3: CASSLRTAINQPQHF; J: TRBJ1-5; D: .; size: few; V: TRBV28
DNA: TGCAGCGTTGAAGCAGGGGAGCAGTTCTTC; CDR3: CSVEAGEQFF; J: TRBJ2-1; D: .; size: few; V: TRBV29-1
DNA: TGTGCCAGCAGTTCTTTAGCGAGATCCTACGAGCAGTACTTC; CDR3: CASSSLARSYEQYF; J: TRBJ2-7; D: .; size: .; V: TRBV6-2/TRBV6-3
DNA: TGTGCCAGCAACATAAGACTAGCGGGCTTCAATGAGCAGTTCTTC; CDR3: CASNIRLAGFNEQFF; J: TRBJ2-1; D: TRBD2; size: .; V: TRBV2
DNA: TGTGCCAGCAGTTTGTCGGGGGGCATAGCAGATACGCAGTATTTT; CDR3: CASSLSGGIADTQYF; J: TRBJ2-3; D: .; size: many; V: TRBV28